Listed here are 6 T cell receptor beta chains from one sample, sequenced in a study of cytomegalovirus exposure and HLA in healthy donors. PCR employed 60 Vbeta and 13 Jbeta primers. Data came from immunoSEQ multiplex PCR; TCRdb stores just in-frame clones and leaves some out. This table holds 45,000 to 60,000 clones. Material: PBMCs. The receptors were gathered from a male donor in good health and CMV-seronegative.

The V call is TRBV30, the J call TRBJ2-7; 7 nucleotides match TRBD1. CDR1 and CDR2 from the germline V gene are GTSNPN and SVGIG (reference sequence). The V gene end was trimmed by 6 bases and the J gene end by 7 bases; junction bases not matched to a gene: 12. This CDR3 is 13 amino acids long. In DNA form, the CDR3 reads TGTGCCTGCAACAGGGGACGCACTTCGGAGCAGTACTTC. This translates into CACNRGRTSEQYF.

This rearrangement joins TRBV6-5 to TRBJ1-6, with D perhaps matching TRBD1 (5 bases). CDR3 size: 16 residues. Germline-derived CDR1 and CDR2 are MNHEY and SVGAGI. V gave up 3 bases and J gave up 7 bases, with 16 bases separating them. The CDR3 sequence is CASSYSGAWVNSPLHF. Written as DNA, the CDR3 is TGTGCCAGCAGTTATAGTGGGGCTTGGGTGAATTCACCCCTCCACTTT.

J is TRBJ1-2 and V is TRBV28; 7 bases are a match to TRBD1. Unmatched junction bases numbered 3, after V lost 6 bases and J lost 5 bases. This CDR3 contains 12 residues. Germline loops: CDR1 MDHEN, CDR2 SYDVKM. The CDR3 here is CASRMTGYGYTF. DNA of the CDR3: TGTGCCAGCAGGATGACAGGGTATGGCTACACCTTC.

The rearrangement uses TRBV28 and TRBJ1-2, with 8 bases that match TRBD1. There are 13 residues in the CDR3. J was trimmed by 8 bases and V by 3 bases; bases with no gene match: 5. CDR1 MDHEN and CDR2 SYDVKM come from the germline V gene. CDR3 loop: CASSLDRVVGYTF. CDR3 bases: TGTGCCAGCAGTTTGGACAGGGTGGTCGGCTACACCTTC.

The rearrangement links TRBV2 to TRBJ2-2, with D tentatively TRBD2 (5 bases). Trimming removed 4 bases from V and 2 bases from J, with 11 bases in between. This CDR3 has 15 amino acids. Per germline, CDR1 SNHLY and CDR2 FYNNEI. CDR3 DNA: TGTGCCAGCAGTGTATCGGGGTTTAACACCGGGGAGCTGTTTTTT. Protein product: CASSVSGFNTGELFF.

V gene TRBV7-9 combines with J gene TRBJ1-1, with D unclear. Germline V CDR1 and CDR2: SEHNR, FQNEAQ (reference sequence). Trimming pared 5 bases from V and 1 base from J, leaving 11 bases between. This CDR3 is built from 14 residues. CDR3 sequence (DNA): TGTGCCAGCAGCCGCCCAACAGAGAACACTGAAGCTTTCTTT. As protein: CASSRPTENTEAFF.